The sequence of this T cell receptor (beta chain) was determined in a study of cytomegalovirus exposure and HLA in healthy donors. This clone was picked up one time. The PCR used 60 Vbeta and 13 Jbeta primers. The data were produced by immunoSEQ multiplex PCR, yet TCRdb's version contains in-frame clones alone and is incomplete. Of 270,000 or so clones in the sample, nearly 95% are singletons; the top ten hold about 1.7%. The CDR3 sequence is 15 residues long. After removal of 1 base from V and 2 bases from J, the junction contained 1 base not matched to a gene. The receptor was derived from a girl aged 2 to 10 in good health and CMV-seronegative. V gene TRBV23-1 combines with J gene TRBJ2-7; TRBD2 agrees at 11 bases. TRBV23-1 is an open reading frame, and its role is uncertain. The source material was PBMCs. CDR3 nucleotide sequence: TGCGCCAGCAGTCAATATAGCGGGAGGGCCTACGAGCAGTACTTC. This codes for CASSQYSGRAYEQYF.